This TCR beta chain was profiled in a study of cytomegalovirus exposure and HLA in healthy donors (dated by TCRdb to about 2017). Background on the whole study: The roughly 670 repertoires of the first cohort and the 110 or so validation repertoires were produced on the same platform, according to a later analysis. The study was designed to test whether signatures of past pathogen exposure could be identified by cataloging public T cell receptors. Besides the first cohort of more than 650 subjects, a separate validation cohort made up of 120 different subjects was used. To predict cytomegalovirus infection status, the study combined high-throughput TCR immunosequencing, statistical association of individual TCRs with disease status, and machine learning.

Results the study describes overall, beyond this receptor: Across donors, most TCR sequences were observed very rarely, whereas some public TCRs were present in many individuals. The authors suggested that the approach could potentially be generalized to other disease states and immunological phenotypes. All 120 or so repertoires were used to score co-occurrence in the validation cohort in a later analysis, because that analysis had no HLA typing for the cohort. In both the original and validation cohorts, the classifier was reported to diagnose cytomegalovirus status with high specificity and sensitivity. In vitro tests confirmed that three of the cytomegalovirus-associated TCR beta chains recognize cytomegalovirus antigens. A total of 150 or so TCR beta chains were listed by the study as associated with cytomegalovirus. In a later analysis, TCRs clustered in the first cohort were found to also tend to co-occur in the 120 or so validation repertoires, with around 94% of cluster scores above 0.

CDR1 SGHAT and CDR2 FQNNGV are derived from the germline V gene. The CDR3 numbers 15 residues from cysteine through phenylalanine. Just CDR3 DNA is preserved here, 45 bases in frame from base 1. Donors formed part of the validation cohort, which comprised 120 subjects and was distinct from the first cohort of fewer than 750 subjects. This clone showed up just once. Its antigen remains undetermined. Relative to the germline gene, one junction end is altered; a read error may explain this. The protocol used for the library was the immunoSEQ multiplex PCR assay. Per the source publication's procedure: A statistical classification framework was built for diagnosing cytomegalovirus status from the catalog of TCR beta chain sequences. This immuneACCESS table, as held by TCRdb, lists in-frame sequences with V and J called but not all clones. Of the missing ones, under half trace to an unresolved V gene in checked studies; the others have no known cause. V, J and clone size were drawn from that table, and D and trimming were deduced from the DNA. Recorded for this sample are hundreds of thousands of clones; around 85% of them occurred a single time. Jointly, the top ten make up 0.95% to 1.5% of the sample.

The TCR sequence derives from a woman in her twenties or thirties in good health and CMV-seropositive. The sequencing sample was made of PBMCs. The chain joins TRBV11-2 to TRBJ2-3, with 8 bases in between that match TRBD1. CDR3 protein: CASSLDQGAADTQYF. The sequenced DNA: TGTGCCAGCAGCCTAGATCAGGGGGCCGCAGATACGCAGTATTTT.